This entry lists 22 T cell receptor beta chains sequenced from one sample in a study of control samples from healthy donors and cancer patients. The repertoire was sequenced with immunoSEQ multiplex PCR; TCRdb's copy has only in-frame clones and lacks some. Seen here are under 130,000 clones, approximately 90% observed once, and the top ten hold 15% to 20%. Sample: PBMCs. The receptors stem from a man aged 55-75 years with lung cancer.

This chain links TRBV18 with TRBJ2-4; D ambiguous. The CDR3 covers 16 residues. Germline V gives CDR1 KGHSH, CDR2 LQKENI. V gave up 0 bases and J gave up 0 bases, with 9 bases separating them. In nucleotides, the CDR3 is TGTGCCAGCTCACCACCAGGCAATTTAGCCAAAAACATTCAGTACTTC. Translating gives CASSPPGNLAKNIQYF.

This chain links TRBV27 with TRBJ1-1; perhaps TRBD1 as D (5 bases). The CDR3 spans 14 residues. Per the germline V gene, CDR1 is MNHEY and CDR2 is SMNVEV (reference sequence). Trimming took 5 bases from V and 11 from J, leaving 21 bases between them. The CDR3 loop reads CASSPGTSGTWAFF. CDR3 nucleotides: TGTGCCAGCAGTCCCGGGACGAGCGGCACTTGGGCTTTCTTT.

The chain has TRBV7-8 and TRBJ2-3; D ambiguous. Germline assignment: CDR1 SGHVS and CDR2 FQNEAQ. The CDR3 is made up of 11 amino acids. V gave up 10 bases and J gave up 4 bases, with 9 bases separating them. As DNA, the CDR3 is TGTGCCACCCACCCTCCAGATACGCAGTATTTT. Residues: CATHPPDTQYF.

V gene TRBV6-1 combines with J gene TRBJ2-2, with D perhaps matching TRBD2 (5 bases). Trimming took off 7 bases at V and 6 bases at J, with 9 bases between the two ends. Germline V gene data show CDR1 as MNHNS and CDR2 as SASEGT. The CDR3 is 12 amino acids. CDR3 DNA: TGTGCCAGCAATGACGGGGCCGGGGAGCTGTTTTTT. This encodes CASNDGAGELFF.

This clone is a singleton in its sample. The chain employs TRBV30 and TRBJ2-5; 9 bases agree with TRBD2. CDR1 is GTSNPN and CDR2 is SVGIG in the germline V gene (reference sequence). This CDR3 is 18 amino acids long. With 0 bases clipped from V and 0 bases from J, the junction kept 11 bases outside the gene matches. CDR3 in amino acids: CAWSVLGGASGDQETQYF. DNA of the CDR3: TGTGCCTGGAGTGTACTGGGCGGGGCTAGCGGGGACCAAGAGACCCAGTACTTC.

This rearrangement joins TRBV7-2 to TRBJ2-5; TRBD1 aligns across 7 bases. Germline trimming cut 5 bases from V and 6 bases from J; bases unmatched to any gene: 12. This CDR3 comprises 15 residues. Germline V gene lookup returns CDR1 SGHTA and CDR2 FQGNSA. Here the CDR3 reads CASSAETGLGKTQYF. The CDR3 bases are TGTGCCAGCAGCGCAGAGACAGGGTTGGGGAAGACCCAGTACTTC. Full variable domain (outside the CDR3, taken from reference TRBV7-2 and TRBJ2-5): GAGVSQSPSNKVTEKGKDVELRCDPISGHTALYWYRQSLGQGLEFLIYFQGNSAPDKSGLPSDRFSAERTGGSVSTLTIQRTQQEDSAVYLCASSAETGLGKTQYFGPGTRLLVL.

CDR3 residues: CASSPTQDRGGYTF. The CDR3 nucleotides are TGTGCCAGCAGCCCCACACAGGATAGAGGCGGCTACACCTTC. This chain uses TRBV7-3 with TRBJ1-2; D may be TRBD1 (5 bases). Germline CDR1 and CDR2: SGHTA and FQGTGA. V was trimmed by 5 bases and J by 8 bases, leaving 18 bases between them. There are 14 residues in the CDR3.

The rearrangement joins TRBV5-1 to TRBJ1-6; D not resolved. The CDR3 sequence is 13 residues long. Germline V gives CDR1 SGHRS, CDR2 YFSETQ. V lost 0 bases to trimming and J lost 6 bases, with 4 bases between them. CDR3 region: CASSLVTNSPLHF. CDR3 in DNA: TGCGCCAGCAGCTTGGTAACTAATTCACCCCTCCACTTT.

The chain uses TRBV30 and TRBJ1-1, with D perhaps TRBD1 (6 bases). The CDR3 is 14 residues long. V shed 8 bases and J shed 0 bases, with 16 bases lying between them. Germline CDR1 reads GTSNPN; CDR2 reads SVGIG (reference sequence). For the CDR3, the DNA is TGTGCCGGAGGAAGGGGGAGGATGAACACTGAAGCTTTCTTT. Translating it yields CAGGRGRMNTEAFF.

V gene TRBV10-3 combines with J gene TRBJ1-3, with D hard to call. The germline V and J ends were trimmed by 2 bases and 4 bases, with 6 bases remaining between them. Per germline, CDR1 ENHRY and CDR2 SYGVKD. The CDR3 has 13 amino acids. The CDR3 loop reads CAISEIIGNTIYF. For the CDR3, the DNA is TGTGCCATCAGTGAGATTATAGGAAACACCATATATTTT.

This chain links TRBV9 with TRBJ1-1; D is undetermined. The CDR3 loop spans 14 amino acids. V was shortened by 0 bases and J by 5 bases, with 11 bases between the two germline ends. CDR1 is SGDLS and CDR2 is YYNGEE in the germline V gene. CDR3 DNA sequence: TGTGCCAGCAGCGTAGCGGTAACGGGGACTGAAGCTTTCTTT. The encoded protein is CASSVAVTGTEAFF.

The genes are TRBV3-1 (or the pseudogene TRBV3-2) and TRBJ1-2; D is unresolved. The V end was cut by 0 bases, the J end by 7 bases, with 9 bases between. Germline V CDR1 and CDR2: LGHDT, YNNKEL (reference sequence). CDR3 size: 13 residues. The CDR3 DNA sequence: TGTGCCAGCAGCCAAGATACAATCAGTGGCTACACCTTC. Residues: CASSQDTISGYTF.

CDR3 DNA sequence: TGTGCCAGCAGCACCCGGGACGGACTAAATCAGCCCCAGCATTTT. Its protein is CASSTRDGLNQPQHF. This chain joins TRBV9 and TRBJ1-5, with a weak D call TRBD1 (5 bases). This CDR3 has 15 residues. Between the trimmed V and J ends, which lost 4 bases and 4 bases, there was a span of 15 bases. Germline CDR1 SGDLS, CDR2 YYNGEE.

The CDR3 region has the DNA TGTGCCAGCAGCTTAACGAACAGTTACACCGGGGAGCTGTTTTTT. This gives the protein CASSLTNSYTGELFF. The chain employs TRBV7-3 and TRBJ2-2, with D hard to call. With 0 bases removed from V and 3 bases from J, the gap between germline ends came to 8 bases. Germline lookup yields CDR1 SGHTA and CDR2 FQGTGA. The CDR3 sequence is 15 residues long.

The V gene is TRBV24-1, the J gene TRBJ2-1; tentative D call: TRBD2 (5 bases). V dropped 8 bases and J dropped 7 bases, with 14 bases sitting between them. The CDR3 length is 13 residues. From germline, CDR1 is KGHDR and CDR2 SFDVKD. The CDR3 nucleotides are TGTGCCACCATGGCTAGCAGGCGGAATGAGCAGTTCTTC. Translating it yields CATMASRRNEQFF.

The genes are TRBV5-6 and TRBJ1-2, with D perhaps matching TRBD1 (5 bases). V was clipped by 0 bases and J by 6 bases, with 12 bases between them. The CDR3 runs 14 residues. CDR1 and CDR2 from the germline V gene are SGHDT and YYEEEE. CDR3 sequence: CASSLEGRVDGYTF. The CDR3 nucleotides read TGTGCCAGCAGCTTGGAGGGCAGGGTTGATGGCTACACCTTC.

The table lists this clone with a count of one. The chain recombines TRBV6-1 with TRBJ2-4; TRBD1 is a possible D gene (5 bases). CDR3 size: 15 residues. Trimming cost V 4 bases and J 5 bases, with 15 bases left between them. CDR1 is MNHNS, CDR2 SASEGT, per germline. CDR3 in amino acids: CASSAQGVGQNIQYF. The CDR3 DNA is TGTGCCAGCAGTGCTCAGGGTGTTGGGCAAAACATTCAGTACTTC.

CDR3 amino acids: CASSPAGGDTQYF. CDR3 in DNA: TGTGCCAGCAGCCCAGCCGGCGGCGATACGCAGTATTTT. The V gene is TRBV3-1 (or the pseudogene TRBV3-2), the J gene TRBJ2-3; D is uncertain. In germline, CDR1 is LGHDT, CDR2 YNNKEL (reference sequence). With 4 bases removed from V and 6 bases from J, the gap between germline ends came to 11 bases. This CDR3 is built from 13 residues.

The CDR3, as DNA: TGTGCCAGCAGCCCCCGGGAAGGAAATTTTTATGGCTACACCTTC. Protein: CASSPREGNFYGYTF. The genes are TRBV2 and TRBJ1-2; D remains ambiguous. Trimming pared 6 bases from V and 5 bases from J, leaving 19 bases between. Germline CDR1 SNHLY, CDR2 FYNNEI. This CDR3 spans 15 amino acids.

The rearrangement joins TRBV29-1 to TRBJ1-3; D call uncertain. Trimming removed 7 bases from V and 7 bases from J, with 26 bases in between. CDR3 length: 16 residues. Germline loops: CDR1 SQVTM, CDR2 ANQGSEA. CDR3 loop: CSAQAAGIRSRNTIYF. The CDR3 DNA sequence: TGCAGCGCCCAGGCGGCGGGTATTCGATCGCGGAACACCATATATTTT. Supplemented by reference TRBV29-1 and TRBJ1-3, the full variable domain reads SAVISQKPSRDICQRGTSLTIQCQVDSQVTMMFWYRQQPGQSLTLIATANQGSEATYESGFVIDKFPISRPNLTFSTLTVSNMSPEDSSIYLCSAQAAGIRSRNTIYFGEGSWLTVV.

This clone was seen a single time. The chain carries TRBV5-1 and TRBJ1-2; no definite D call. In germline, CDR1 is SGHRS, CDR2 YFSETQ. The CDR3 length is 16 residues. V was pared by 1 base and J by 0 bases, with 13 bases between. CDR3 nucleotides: TGCGCCAGCAGCTTGCGCCGGACGGAAGCTAACTATGGCTACACCTTC. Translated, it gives CASSLRRTEANYGYTF.

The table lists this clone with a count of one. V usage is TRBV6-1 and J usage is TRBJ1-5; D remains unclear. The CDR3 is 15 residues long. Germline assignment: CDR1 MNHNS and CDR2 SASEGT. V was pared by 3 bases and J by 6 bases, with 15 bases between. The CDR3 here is CASSEGMGYGQPQHF. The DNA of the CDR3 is TGTGCCAGCAGTGAGGGGATGGGGTACGGTCAGCCCCAGCATTTT.